This T cell receptor beta chain derives from a study of OX40 agonist ivuxolimab in advanced cancers. Across the whole study: Patients took ivuxolimab, an agonistic anti-OX40 (CD134) antibody. Points from the study as a whole: Normalized expansion of T-cell clones was also low for some nonresponders.

The CDR3 contains 15 residues. With V trimmed by 4 bases and J by 3 bases, 8 bases remained unmatched. In germline, CDR1 is LGHNA, CDR2 YNFKEQ. Sequenced by immunoSEQ multiplex PCR; TCRdb stores in-frame clones only, minus some. The data show some 96,000 clones, with around 93% seen just once and approximately 0.58% held by the top ten. As concerns this clone: Its cognate antigen is unknown.

The V and J genes are TRBV4-2 and TRBJ2-7; 8 positions match TRBD2. Sequenced material: CD4+ or CD8+ T cells sorted from blood, taken in a trial of the OX40 agonist ivuxolimab. This TCR derives from an adult with an advanced solid tumor such as melanoma, head and neck, liver or kidney cancer. CDR3 DNA: TGTGCCAGCAGCCTTAGACTAGCGCATAACTACGAGCAGTACTTC. Translated, it gives CASSLRLAHNYEQYF.